These 21 T cell receptor beta chains were sequenced from one sample in a study of blood T cell repertoires in COVID-19. TCRdb's copy holds only in-frame clones and misses some; the assay was immunoSEQ multiplex PCR. The sample has about 200,000 clones, more than 65% seen once. The sequenced sample consisted of PBMCs or T cells enriched from blood (not recorded which). Receptors were obtained from a man aged 35-49 years who had recovered from COVID-19.

J is TRBJ2-5 and V is TRBV4-1; possible D gene TRBD2, 5 bases. The CDR3 loop spans 15 amino acids. The V end lost 1 base, the J end lost 2 bases, and 11 bases lay between the germline ends. CDR1 is MGHRA, CDR2 YSYEKL, per germline. The CDR3 bases are TGCGCCAGCAGCCAAGGGGTACTAGGGCAAGAGACCCAGTACTTC. Its protein product is CASSQGVLGQETQYF.

This clone has a single count. The chain links TRBV9 to TRBJ2-3, with 7 bases matching TRBD2. Germline values: CDR1 SGDLS, CDR2 YYNGEE. CDR3 size: 17 residues. With 2 bases clipped from V and 2 bases from J, the junction kept 11 bases outside the gene matches. CDR3 sequence reads: CASSVTTSNKNTDTQYF. CDR3 bases: TGTGCCAGCAGCGTTACGACTAGCAATAAGAACACAGATACGCAGTATTTT.

This clone was counted between two and nine times. The V call is TRBV5-8, the J call TRBJ1-5; the D gene is possibly TRBD1 (6 bases). Germline V CDR1 and CDR2: SGHTS, YDEGEE. The V gene lost 4 bases and the J gene lost 1 base, with 9 bases spanning the gap. CDR3 length: 14 residues. The CDR3 bases are TGTGCCAGCAGCATACAGGGAAGCAATCAGCCCCAGCATTTT. Protein: CASSIQGSNQPQHF.

The rearrangement links TRBV5-1 to TRBJ1-1; TRBD1 is a possible D gene (5 bases). V lost 4 bases and J 1 base, leaving 8 bases between the germline ends. CDR3 size: 13 residues. CDR1 and CDR2 (germline): SGHRS, YFSETQ. CDR3: CASSQTANTEAFF. DNA of the CDR3: TGCGCCAGCAGCCAGACAGCGAACACTGAAGCTTTCTTT. Looking up the rest from reference TRBV5-1 and TRBJ1-1 gives the full variable domain: KAGVTQTPRYLIKTRGQQVTLSCSPISGHRSVSWYQQTPGQGLQFLFEYFSETQRNKGNFPGRFSGRQFSNSRSEMNVSTLELGDSALYLCASSQTANTEAFFGQGTRLTVV.

The V and J genes are TRBV6-5 and TRBJ1-2, with 9 bases lining up with TRBD1. CDR1 MNHEY and CDR2 SVGAGI come from the germline V gene. CDR3 size: 14 residues. The V gene end was trimmed by 6 bases and the J gene end by 8 bases; junction bases not matched to a gene: 10. The CDR3 DNA follows: TGTGCCAGCAGAACTCCGGGACAGGGTGTCGGCTACACCTTC. This gives the protein CASRTPGQGVGYTF.

This sequence joins TRBV18 and TRBJ1-3; 9 nucleotides align to TRBD1. Per germline, CDR1 KGHSH and CDR2 LQKENI. There are 18 residues in the CDR3. The trim removed 5 bases at V and 2 bases at J, leaving 13 bases unmatched. The CDR3 DNA sequence: TGTGCCAGCTCAAAAACGGTTAAACAGGGGGCCACTGGAAACACCATATATTTT. Translated: CASSKTVKQGATGNTIYF.

The V and J genes are TRBV20-1 and TRBJ1-1; D remains unclear. Looked up from germline, CDR1 is DFQATT and CDR2 is SNEGSKA (reference sequence). The CDR3 is 11 amino acids. The ends were cut back, 7 bases at V and 5 bases at J, with 11 bases in the middle. CDR3 protein: CSGRLETEAFF. The CDR3 region has the DNA TGCAGTGGCAGACTGGAGACTGAAGCTTTCTTT.

This rearrangement joins TRBV13 to TRBJ2-1, with 14 positions matching TRBD2. Germline lookup yields CDR1 PRHDT and CDR2 FYEKMQ (reference sequence). V trimming: 5 bases; J trimming: 5 bases; junction bases outside the gene matches: 14. The CDR3 length is 19 residues. This chain's CDR3 is CASSPDLGLAGVANNEQFF. CDR3 bases: TGTGCCAGCAGCCCGGACTTGGGACTAGCGGGGGTTGCAAACAATGAGCAGTTCTTC.

The chain is built from TRBV11-1 and TRBJ2-2; perhaps TRBD2 as D (5 bases). The CDR3 is 14 amino acids. Looked up from germline, CDR1 is SGHAT and CDR2 is FQDESV (reference sequence). Trimming cost V 5 bases and J 6 bases, with 13 bases left between them. This chain's CDR3 is CASSPTSGAGELFF. The CDR3 DNA reads TGTGCCAGCAGCCCCACGTCCGGGGCCGGGGAGCTGTTTTTT.

This chain joins TRBV29-1 and TRBJ1-1, with 7 bases that match TRBD1. Germline-derived CDR1 and CDR2 are SQVTM and ANQGSEA. V trimming: 4 bases; J trimming: 2 bases; junction bases outside the gene matches: 4. The CDR3 spans 13 residues. The CDR3: CSVAGQRNTEAFF. The DNA for the CDR3 is TGCAGCGTTGCGGGACAGAGAAACACTGAAGCTTTCTTT.

This chain connects TRBV7-8 to TRBJ2-3, with no clear D. Germline-derived CDR1 and CDR2 are SGHVS and FQNEAQ. The CDR3 runs 14 residues. The V end was cut by 1 base, the J end by 5 bases, with 10 bases between. The CDR3 DNA reads TGTGCCAGCAGCTTAGTTACGTACGGAGATACGCAGTATTTT. Translation gives CASSLVTYGDTQYF.

The CDR3 here is CASSVATPEATDTQYF. The CDR3 DNA is TGTGCCAGCAGCGTAGCTACCCCTGAGGCCACAGATACGCAGTATTTT. The chain joins TRBV9 to TRBJ2-3; D not certain. The CDR3 loop spans 16 amino acids. V was trimmed by 0 bases and J by 2 bases, leaving 13 bases between them. The V gene's germline CDR1 is SGDLS and CDR2 YYNGEE.

V is TRBV30 and J is TRBJ1-1; unclear D gene. This CDR3 has 15 residues. Germline lookup yields CDR1 GTSNPN and CDR2 SVGIG (reference sequence). Trimming removed 3 bases at V and 4 bases at J, with 18 bases between. The DNA for the CDR3 is TGTGCCTGGAGGGCAACCCCCCGACTAACCACTGAAGCTTTCTTT. Translating gives CAWRATPRLTTEAFF.

CDR3 region: CASYRAPDTQYF. In DNA, the CDR3 is TGTGCCAGCTACAGGGCCCCAGATACGCAGTATTTT. The chain links TRBV28 to TRBJ2-3; possibly TRBD1 for D (6 bases). This CDR3 has 12 residues. Germline values: CDR1 MDHEN, CDR2 SYDVKM. V was pared by 8 bases and J by 4 bases, with 10 bases between.

Only a few counts were recorded for this clone. This sequence joins TRBV20-1 and TRBJ2-1; TRBD2 aligns across 9 bases. This CDR3 contains 14 residues. With V trimmed by 3 bases and J by 6 bases, 6 bases remained unmatched. Germline loops: CDR1 DFQATT, CDR2 SNEGSKA (reference sequence). The CDR3 nucleotides are TGCAGTGCTAGTATTAGCGGGGGCTCCAATGAGCAGTTCTTC. This sequence encodes CSASISGGSNEQFF.

CDR3 amino acids: CSASNPRQSMLWQYF. The DNA of the CDR3 is TGCAGTGCTAGTAATCCGCGACAAAGTATGTTGTGGCAGTACTTC. This chain connects TRBV20-1 to TRBJ2-7; no clear D. Trimming left V 3 bases short and J 9 bases short, with 24 bases between. Germline values: CDR1 DFQATT, CDR2 SNEGSKA (reference sequence). The length of the CDR3 is 15 residues.

This clone was seen a few times. Within the sample, other DNA sequences also encode this same CDR3. The chain couples TRBV5-1 to TRBJ2-7, with 9 bases aligning to TRBD2. The CDR3 is made up of 14 amino acids. CDR1 and CDR2 from the germline V gene are SGHRS and YFSETQ. Trimming removed 2 bases from V and 4 bases from J; junction bases left unmatched: 4. CDR3 amino acids: CASSFLAGEYEQYF. DNA for the CDR3: TGCGCCAGCAGCTTCTTAGCGGGGGAATACGAGCAGTACTTC.

The gene calls are TRBV5-4 and TRBJ2-3, with a weak D call TRBD2 (7 bases). The CDR3 length is 15 residues. Germline V gives CDR1 SGHNT, CDR2 YYREEE (reference sequence). V lost 2 bases and J lost 3, with 13 bases in between. Written as DNA, the CDR3 is TGTGCCAGCAGCTTCGGGGGGCTGACGACAGATACGCAGTATTTT. It translates to CASSFGGLTTDTQYF.

The rearrangement uses TRBV25-1 and TRBJ2-5; D is ambiguous. Trimming pared 6 bases from V and 4 bases from J, leaving 24 bases between. There are 17 residues in the CDR3. The germline CDR1 and CDR2 sequences are MGHDK and SYGVNS. The DNA for the CDR3 is TGTGCCAGCAGCGATTCTAGATTTGAGCACCGACGAGAGACCCAGTACTTC. It encodes CASSDSRFEHRRETQYF. Based on the CDR3 plus reference TRBV25-1 and TRBJ2-5, the full variable domain is EADIYQTPRYLVIGTGKKITLECSQTMGHDKMYWYQQDPGMELHLIHYSYGVNSTEKGDLSSESTVSRIRTEHFPLTLESARPSHTSQYLCASSDSRFEHRRETQYFGPGTRLLVL.

The chain joins TRBV6-5 to TRBJ2-7; D possibly corresponds to TRBD2 (6 bases). V lost 10 bases to trimming and J lost 2 bases, with 15 bases between them. Germline assignment: CDR1 MNHEY and CDR2 SVGAGI. This CDR3 spans 13 amino acids. As DNA, the CDR3 is TGTGCCACCCGGGAGCGGGTACCCTACGAGCAGTACTTC. This sequence encodes CATRERVPYEQYF.

The chain is built from TRBV14 and TRBJ1-6; TRBD1 agrees at 7 bases. The germline gives CDR1 SGHDN, CDR2 FVKESK. CDR3 length: 15 residues. Trimming at V came to 2 bases and at J to 13 bases, leaving 11 bases not matched to a gene. In DNA, the CDR3 is TGTGCCAGCAGCCAACTTCAGGGGGGTGGTTTTCCCCTCCACTTT. This translates into CASSQLQGGGFPLHF. Complete variable domain (other parts from reference TRBV14 and TRBJ1-6): EAGVTQFPSHSVIEKGQTVTLRCDPISGHDNLYWYRRVMGKEIKFLLHFVKESKQDESGMPNNRFLAERTGGTYSTLKVQPAELEDSGVYFCASSQLQGGGFPLHFGNGTRLTVT.